This TCR beta chain is from a study of shared clonotypes between healthy human individuals. This clone was recorded a few times. Its antigen is unknown. Study results and limitations: Represented diversity, genetic and exposure-history alike, was limited by few donors.

Each donor was a Caucasian adult residing in Nashville, Tennessee. Sequencing used immunoSEQ multiplex PCR; TCRdb keeps in-frame clones, though not all of them. The table lists 980,000 or so clones, less than 85% of them singletons. The source is a man aged 18 to 29 in good health. The sequenced sample consisted of memory CD4+ T cells sorted from blood. Sample subset: CD45RA-negative fraction.

As DNA, the CDR3 is TGTGCCTGGAGTGACAGGGGGTTTATTGGCTACACCTTC. This sequence encodes CAWSDRGFIGYTF. V gene TRBV30 combines with J gene TRBJ1-2; TRBD1 matches at 8 bases. The V gene's germline CDR1 is GTSNPN and CDR2 SVGIG (reference sequence). The CDR3 totals 13 residues. V shed 1 base, J shed 7 bases, and the junction held 5 bases outside the gene matches.